The next 15 T cell receptor beta chains were all read from a single sample in a study of T cell repertoires in cytomegalovirus infection. These receptors are not linked to any known antigen. TCRdb independently ran MiXCR on the reads; one entry per CDR3 protein. The sample yields more than 95,000 distinct CDR3 sequences, approximately 30% seen once. The source was CD8+ T cells from cultured PBMCs, collected from culture after CMV antigen stimulation. The receptors here all came from a human donor in good health (CMV status not recorded). Some clones in this sample may be carry-over from other donors' samples.

J is TRBJ2-3 and V is TRBV11-1; 10 bases fit TRBD2. The CDR3 has 15 residues. Germline V gene lookup returns CDR1 SGHAT and CDR2 FQDESV (reference sequence). V lost 8 bases, J lost 1 base, and 6 bases stayed unmatched. This CDR3 reads CASRTSGVGTDTQYF. In nucleotides, the CDR3 is TGTGCCAGCCGAACTAGCGGGGTAGGCACAGATACGCAGTATTTT. The complete variable domain, with remaining parts taken from reference TRBV11-1 and TRBJ2-3, reads EAEVAQSPRYKITEKSQAVAFWCDPISGHATLYWYRQILGQGPELLVQFQDESVVDDSQLPKDRFSAERLKGVDSTLKIQPAELGDSAMYLCASRTSGVGTDTQYFGPGTRLTVL.

This chain connects TRBV7-8 to TRBJ2-1, with 9 nucleotides matching TRBD1. The germline V gene has CDR1 SGHVS and CDR2 FQNEAQ. CDR3 length equals 15 residues. V gave up 5 bases and J gave up 1 base; unmatched junction bases: 3. The chain's CDR3 is CASSPTGGSYNEQFF. The CDR3, as DNA: TGTGCCAGCAGCCCGACAGGGGGATCCTACAATGAGCAGTTCTTC. Looking up the rest from reference TRBV7-8 and TRBJ2-1 gives the full variable domain: GAGVSQSPRYKVAKRGQDVALRCDPISGHVSLFWYQQALGQGPEFLTYFQNEAQLDKSGLPSDRFFAERPEGSVSTLKIQRTQQEDSAVYLCASSPTGGSYNEQFFGPGTRLTVL.

This chain uses TRBV19 with TRBJ2-1; 11 positions match TRBD2. Germline-derived CDR1 and CDR2 are LNHDA and SQIVND (reference sequence). The trim removed 4 bases at V and 6 bases at J, leaving 5 bases unmatched. This CDR3 has 15 amino acids. As DNA, the CDR3 is TGTGCCAGTAGTAAACTAGCGGGGGACCTCAATGAGCAGTTCTTC. This codes for CASSKLAGDLNEQFF. The whole variable domain, remainder taken from reference TRBV19 and TRBJ2-1, is DGGITQSPKYLFRKEGQNVTLSCEQNLNHDAMYWYRQDPGQGLRLIYYSQIVNDFQKGDIAEGYSVSREKKESFPLTVTSAQKNPTAFYLCASSKLAGDLNEQFFGPGTRLTVL.

The chain is built from TRBV27 and TRBJ1-5; possibly TRBD1 for D (6 bases). V was trimmed by 5 bases and J by 6 bases, leaving 14 bases between them. The germline CDR1 and CDR2 sequences are MNHEY and SMNVEV (reference sequence). This CDR3 is built from 14 residues. The CDR3 sequence: CASSPQGGGQPQHF. In nucleotides, the CDR3 is TGTGCCAGCAGTCCACAGGGAGGGGGTCAGCCCCAGCATTTT.

This clonotype was picked up a small number of times. This rearrangement joins TRBV12-3 or TRBV12-4 to TRBJ2-7; possibly TRBD1 for D (6 bases). The V end lost 6 bases, the J end lost 5 bases, and 17 bases lay between the germline ends. The CDR3 sequence is 14 residues long. The CDR3 here is CASSRTGSGNEQYF. The CDR3 DNA sequence: TGTGCCAGCAGCCGAACAGGGTCAGGGAACGAGCAGTACTTC.

The V gene is TRBV20-1, the J gene TRBJ1-2; D is unresolved. The germline V gene has CDR1 DFQATT and CDR2 SNEGSKA (reference sequence). The CDR3 runs to 13 residues. V was cut by 5 bases and J by 4 bases, with 14 bases left in between. CDR3 sequence: CSAGPRPGYGYTF. CDR3 DNA sequence: TGCAGTGCTGGCCCAAGGCCCGGCTATGGCTACACCTTC.

The gene calls are TRBV12-3 or TRBV12-4 and TRBJ1-4; TRBD1 matches 7 bases. Losses at the gene ends were 5 bases for V and 8 bases for J; bases not matched to a gene: 8. The CDR3 runs to 14 residues. This CDR3 is CASSPRQGAEKLFF. CDR3 coding DNA: TGTGCCAGCAGTCCGCGACAGGGAGCAGAAAAACTGTTTTTT.

This rearrangement joins TRBV7-9 to TRBJ2-1, with D possibly being TRBD1 (5 bases). This CDR3 is 12 amino acids long. CDR1 and CDR2 (germline): SEHNR, FQNEAQ (reference sequence). Trimming cost V 5 bases and J 8 bases, with 10 bases left between them. The DNA of the CDR3 is TGTGCCAGCAGCCCCCTGGGGCATGAGCAGTTCTTC. Translating gives CASSPLGHEQFF. Full variable domain (rest looked up from reference TRBV7-9 and TRBJ2-1): DTGVSQNPRHKITKRGQNVTFRCDPISEHNRLYWYRQTLGQGPEFLTYFQNEAQLEKSRLLSDRFSAERPKGSFSTLEIQRTEQGDSAMYLCASSPLGHEQFFGPGTRLTVL.

The sample holds a few counts of this clonotype. J is TRBJ1-5 and V is TRBV4-1; D is perhaps TRBD1 (5 bases). The CDR3 covers 15 residues. CDR1 is MGHRA and CDR2 is YSYEKL in the germline V gene. V lost 1 base and J 0 bases, leaving 7 bases between the germline ends. In nucleotides, the CDR3 is TGCGCCAGCAGCCAAGTGGGGGTTAGCAATCAGCCCCAGCATTTT. It yields the protein CASSQVGVSNQPQHF.

The V and J genes are TRBV10-3 and TRBJ1-6; D ambiguous. Per germline, CDR1 ENHRY and CDR2 SYGVKD. The CDR3 length is 14 residues. V lost 0 bases and J 6 bases, leaving 6 bases between the germline ends. For the CDR3, the DNA is TGTGCCATCAGTGAGTCGTGGGGTAATTCACCCCTCCACTTT. Translated: CAISESWGNSPLHF.

This clonotype was seen ten or more times. The genes are TRBV6-6 and TRBJ1-5; TRBD1 is a possible D gene (5 bases). Per the germline V gene, CDR1 is MNHNY and CDR2 is SVGAGI (reference sequence). The CDR3 spans 17 residues. The V and J ends lost 2 bases and 5 bases respectively, with 19 bases between them. DNA for the CDR3: TGTGCCAGCAGTTACCCCTTTTCGATAGGGGCCGATCAGCCCCAGCATTTT. Its protein is CASSYPFSIGADQPQHF.

The CDR3, as DNA: TGCGCCAGCAGCCCGCCAACCACCTACGAGCAGTACTTC. It specifies CASSPPTTYEQYF. The rearrangement links TRBV4-1 to TRBJ2-7; D is unclear. The germline V gene has CDR1 MGHRA and CDR2 YSYEKL. This CDR3 contains 13 residues. With 4 bases removed from V and 2 bases from J, the gap between germline ends came to 9 bases.

This chain joins TRBV15 and TRBJ2-7, with D unresolved. This CDR3 contains 11 residues. Germline CDR1 is LNHNV and CDR2 is YYDKDF (reference sequence). The ends were cut back, 5 bases at V and 4 bases at J, with 6 bases in the middle. CDR3 nucleotides: TGTGCCACCAGCGAAGGATACGAGCAGTACTTC. Its protein product is CATSEGYEQYF.

V gene TRBV6-2 or TRBV6-3 combines with J gene TRBJ2-1; 7 nucleotides match TRBD1. The CDR3 consists of 19 residues. Germline assignment: CDR1 MNHEY and CDR2 SVGEGT. V shed 0 bases, J shed 4 bases, and the junction held 15 bases outside the gene matches. CDR3 nucleotide sequence: TGTGCCAGCAGTTACTCGATGACAAAGTTACAGGGGATTTACAATGAGCAGTTCTTC. It encodes CASSYSMTKLQGIYNEQFF.

The J gene is TRBJ2-7, the V gene TRBV6-5, with D unresolved. This CDR3 spans 13 amino acids. Trimming removed 0 bases at V and 5 bases at J, with 8 bases between. Germline assignment: CDR1 MNHEY and CDR2 SVGAGI. The CDR3, as DNA: TGTGCCAGCAGTTACTCGGAAGGCCACGAGCAGTACTTC. Residues: CASSYSEGHEQYF.